The 5 T cell receptor beta chains given below trace back to one sample, sequenced in a study of blood T cell repertoires in COVID-19. Profiled with immunoSEQ multiplex PCR; TCRdb holds only in-frame clones, not every one. The sample includes under 90,000 clones, roughly 89% of them seen just once. Sequencing was performed on peripheral blood. The receptors derive from a man aged 55 to 70 with acute or convalescent COVID-19.

The chain uses TRBV27 and TRBJ2-1; TRBD2 agrees at 8 bases. The J segment lost 0 bases and the V segment lost 3 bases, leaving 1 base of the junction unmatched. CDR3 length: 15 residues. The germline V gene has CDR1 MNHEY and CDR2 SMNVEV (reference sequence). The CDR3 DNA follows: TGTGCCAGCAGTTTGGCGGGGGGCTCCTACAATGAGCAGTTCTTC. The encoded protein is CASSLAGGSYNEQFF.

The rearrangement uses TRBV9 and TRBJ2-7, with 9 positions matching TRBD2. This CDR3 is 16 amino acids long. V was clipped by 0 bases and J by 2 bases; unmatched bases: 6. Germline assignment: CDR1 SGDLS and CDR2 YYNGEE. Here the CDR3 reads CASSVAASGTTYEQYF. The CDR3, as DNA: TGTGCCAGCAGCGTAGCGGCTAGCGGGACCACCTACGAGCAGTACTTC. Combining the CDR3 with reference TRBV9 and TRBJ2-7 gives the whole variable domain DSGVTQTPKHLITATGQRVTLRCSPRSGDLSVYWYQQSLDQGLQFLIQYYNGEERAKGNILERFSAQQFPDLHSELNLSSLELGDSALYFCASSVAASGTTYEQYFGPGTRLTVT.

The V and J genes are TRBV7-8 and TRBJ1-2; D remains unclear. Trimming took 1 base from V and 3 from J, leaving 6 bases between them. The CDR3 loop spans 13 amino acids. CDR1 and CDR2 from the germline V gene are SGHVS and FQNEAQ. The CDR3 spells CASSLVADYGYTF. In nucleotides, the CDR3 is TGTGCCAGCAGCTTAGTGGCAGACTATGGCTACACCTTC.

CDR3 DNA sequence: TGTGCCAGCAGCCCACACCGACAGGTAGGAAGCACAGATACGCAGTATTTT. Its protein is CASSPHRQVGSTDTQYF. The chain joins TRBV7-2 to TRBJ2-3; perhaps TRBD1 as D (6 bases). Deletions cut 5 bases from V and 0 bases from J, with 18 bases between. CDR3 length equals 17 residues. The germline V gene encodes CDR1 SGHTA and CDR2 FQGNSA. The whole variable domain, remainder taken from reference TRBV7-2 and TRBJ2-3, is GAGVSQSPSNKVTEKGKDVELRCDPISGHTALYWYRQSLGQGLEFLIYFQGNSAPDKSGLPSDRFSAERTGGSVSTLTIQRTQQEDSAVYLCASSPHRQVGSTDTQYFGPGTRLTVL.

V is TRBV6-5 and J is TRBJ1-5; no definite D call. This CDR3 has 13 residues. The germline gives CDR1 MNHEY, CDR2 SVGAGI. The V and J ends lost 6 bases and 9 bases respectively, with 15 bases between them. The chain's CDR3 is CASRPFTVGPQHF. Here the CDR3 DNA reads TGTGCCAGCAGACCTTTCACAGTTGGGCCCCAGCATTTT.